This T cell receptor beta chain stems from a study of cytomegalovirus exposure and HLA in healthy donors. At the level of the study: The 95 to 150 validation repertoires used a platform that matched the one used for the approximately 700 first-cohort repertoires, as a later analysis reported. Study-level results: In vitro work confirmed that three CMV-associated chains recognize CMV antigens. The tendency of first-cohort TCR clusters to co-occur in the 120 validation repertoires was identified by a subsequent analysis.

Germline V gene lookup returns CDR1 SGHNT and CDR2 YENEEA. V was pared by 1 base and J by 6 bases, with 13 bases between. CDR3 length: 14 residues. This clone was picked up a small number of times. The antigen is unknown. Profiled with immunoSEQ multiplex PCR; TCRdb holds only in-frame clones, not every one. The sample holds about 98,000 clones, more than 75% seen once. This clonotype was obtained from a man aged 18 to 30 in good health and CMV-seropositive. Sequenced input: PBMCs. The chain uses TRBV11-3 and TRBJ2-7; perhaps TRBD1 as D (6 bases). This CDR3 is CASSLVAGEGEQYF. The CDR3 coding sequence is TGTGCCAGCAGCTTAGTGGCAGGGGAAGGCGAGCAGTACTTC.